These 15 T cell receptor beta chains were sequenced from one sample in a study of T cells and Merkel cell carcinoma outcomes. Sequencing was performed with immunoSEQ multiplex PCR; in TCRdb, only in-frame clones are kept and a portion is missing. The sample carries about 15,000 clones, just under 95% recorded once. Sequenced: tumor tissue from Merkel cell carcinoma. The receptors shown here come from a human donor with Merkel cell carcinoma.

The gene calls are TRBV27 and TRBJ1-1; D is unresolved. The V gene lost 6 bases and the J gene lost 3 bases, with 8 bases spanning the gap. This CDR3 has 12 amino acids. CDR1 is MNHEY, CDR2 SMNVEV, per germline (reference sequence). The CDR3 protein is CASRNQYTEAFF. The CDR3 nucleotides read TGTGCCAGCAGGAATCAGTACACTGAAGCTTTCTTT.

This rearrangement joins TRBV5-1 to TRBJ1-5, with TRBD1 matching over 10 bases. CDR3 length equals 16 residues. Germline CDR1 reads SGHRS; CDR2 reads YFSETQ. The V segment lost 0 bases and the J segment 4 bases; nucleotides outside the gene matches: 4. The CDR3, as DNA: TGCGCCAGCAGCTTGGGGACAGGGGGTGTAAATCAGCCCCAGCATTTT. This sequence encodes CASSLGTGGVNQPQHF.

The V and J genes are TRBV5-1 and TRBJ1-2; TRBD1 matches 9 bases. This CDR3 comprises 15 residues. In germline, CDR1 is SGHRS, CDR2 YFSETQ. J gave up 3 bases and V 6 bases, and 9 bases lay outside the gene matches. In nucleotides, the CDR3 is TGCGCCAGCACTGATCCGGGACAGGGTGACTATGGCTACACCTTC. Translation: CASTDPGQGDYGYTF.

The J gene is TRBJ1-1, the V gene TRBV7-2, with a possible D match to TRBD1 (6 bases). The CDR3 totals 15 residues. Germline loops: CDR1 SGHTA, CDR2 FQGNSA. V was pared by 4 bases and J by 6 bases, with 18 bases between. CDR3 in DNA: TGTGCCAGCAGCTATCGACCGGGACATCAACCTGAAGCTTTCTTT. Its protein is CASSYRPGHQPEAFF.

The rearrangement joins TRBV6-6 to TRBJ2-4; perhaps TRBD1 as D (5 bases). In germline, CDR1 is MNHNY, CDR2 SVGAGI (reference sequence). The V gene lost 6 bases and the J gene lost 4 bases, with 7 bases spanning the gap. The CDR3 runs 12 residues. CDR3 residues: CASRTVKNIQYF. The DNA for the CDR3 is TGTGCCAGCAGGACAGTAAAAAACATTCAGTACTTC.

The genes are TRBV5-4 and TRBJ2-1; D call uncertain. CDR3 length equals 14 residues. Germline CDR1 SGHNT, CDR2 YYREEE (reference sequence). The germline V and J ends were trimmed by 4 bases and 0 bases, with 8 bases remaining between them. CDR3 nucleotide sequence: TGTGCCAGCAGCGAGAGAGTCTCCTACAATGAGCAGTTCTTC. It specifies CASSERVSYNEQFF. Variable domain in full (rest from reference TRBV5-4 and TRBJ2-1): ETGVTQSPTHLIKTRGQQVTLRCSSQSGHNTVSWYQQALGQGPQFIFQYYREEENGRGNFPPRFSGLQFPNYSSELNVNALELDDSALYLCASSERVSYNEQFFGPGTRLTVL.

V is TRBV30 and J is TRBJ2-7; TRBD2 might be the D (5 bases). CDR1 is GTSNPN and CDR2 is SVGIG in the germline V gene (reference sequence). The CDR3 totals 13 residues. V lost 0 bases to trimming and J lost 1 base, with 7 bases between them. The CDR3: CAWSVGLSYEQYF. CDR3 nucleotide sequence: TGTGCCTGGAGTGTAGGACTGTCCTACGAGCAGTACTTC.

This clone was detected only a few times. The rearrangement joins TRBV29-1 to TRBJ2-5; D possibly corresponds to TRBD1 (5 bases). This CDR3 contains 12 residues. CDR1 SQVTM and CDR2 ANQGSEA come from the germline V gene. Trimming stripped 6 bases from V and 4 bases from J, with 12 bases between. The CDR3 is CSVAGQGETQYF. The CDR3 bases are TGCAGCGTCGCAGGGCAGGGAGAGACCCAGTACTTC.

The J gene is TRBJ1-5, the V gene TRBV6-1; no clear D. The CDR3 contains 13 residues. The V end lost 8 bases, the J end lost 1 base, and 9 bases lay between the germline ends. Germline V lookup: CDR1 MNHNS, CDR2 SASEGT. The CDR3 region has the DNA TGTGCCAGCCGGTGGCAGAGCAATCAGCCCCAGCATTTT. As protein: CASRWQSNQPQHF.

In DNA form, the CDR3 reads TGCAGCGTTGGCGGCACGGGCGGAGAGACCCAGTACTTC. Encoded protein: CSVGGTGGETQYF. This rearrangement joins TRBV29-1 to TRBJ2-5; D not certain. There are 13 residues in the CDR3. Germline lookup yields CDR1 SQVTM and CDR2 ANQGSEA. Trimming removed 4 bases from V and 4 bases from J, with 13 bases in between.

Concerning this clone itself: Sequence at one end of the junction differs from germline and may be a read error. The chain uses TRBV7-2 and TRBJ2-7; 10 positions match TRBD2. Germline V lookup: CDR1 SGHTA, CDR2 FQGNSA. CDR3 length equals 15 residues. CDR3 amino acids: CASSLGLATSYERYF. The CDR3 DNA follows: TGTGCCAGCAGCTTGGGACTAGCGACGTCCTACGAGCGGTACTTC.

This chain links TRBV5-1 with TRBJ2-1; 14 positions match TRBD2. Losses at the gene ends were 4 bases for V and 7 bases for J; bases not matched to a gene: 10. The CDR3 covers 17 residues. Germline CDR1 reads SGHRS; CDR2 reads YFSETQ. The CDR3 protein is CASSRSGTSGRGNEQFF. For the CDR3, the DNA is TGCGCCAGCAGCAGATCCGGGACTAGCGGGAGAGGGAATGAGCAGTTCTTC.

This chain joins TRBV29-1 and TRBJ1-1, with TRBD1 matching 7 bases. From germline, CDR1 is SQVTM and CDR2 ANQGSEA. Trimming cost V 3 bases and J 7 bases; bases outside gene matches: 5. The CDR3 is 12 amino acids. CDR3 residues: CSVEKGAGEAFF. The CDR3 bases are TGCAGCGTTGAGAAGGGGGCAGGTGAAGCTTTCTTT.

The chain links TRBV28 to TRBJ2-1, with 8 bases matching TRBD2. V shed 6 bases and J 1 base; nucleotides not matched to a gene: 5. The germline CDR1 and CDR2 sequences are MDHEN and SYDVKM. The CDR3 runs to 15 residues. The CDR3 DNA reads TGTGCCAGCAGCCCAGCGGGAGTGTCCTACAATGAGCAGTTCTTC. Translated: CASSPAGVSYNEQFF.

The rearrangement uses TRBV9 and TRBJ2-1, with D possibly matching TRBD2 (6 bases). V was cut by 2 bases and J by 6 bases, with 9 bases left in between. This CDR3 has 13 amino acids. Looked up from germline, CDR1 is SGDLS and CDR2 is YYNGEE. The CDR3 DNA reads as TGTGCCAGCAGCGTCACTAGCCTCAATGAGCAGTTCTTC. Translating it yields CASSVTSLNEQFF.